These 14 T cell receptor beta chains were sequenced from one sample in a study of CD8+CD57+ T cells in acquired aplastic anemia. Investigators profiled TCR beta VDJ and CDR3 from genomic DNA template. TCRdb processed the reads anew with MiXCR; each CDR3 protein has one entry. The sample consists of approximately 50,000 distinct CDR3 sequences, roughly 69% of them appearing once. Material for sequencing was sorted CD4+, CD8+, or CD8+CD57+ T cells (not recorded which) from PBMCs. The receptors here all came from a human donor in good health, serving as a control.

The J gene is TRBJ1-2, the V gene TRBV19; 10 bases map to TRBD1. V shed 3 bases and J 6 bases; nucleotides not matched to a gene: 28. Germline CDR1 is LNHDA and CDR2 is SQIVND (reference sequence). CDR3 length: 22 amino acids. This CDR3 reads CASSMVAPQLRDRGERSDGYTF. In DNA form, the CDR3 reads TGTGCCAGTAGTATGGTAGCCCCCCAACTCCGGGACAGGGGTGAGCGATCCGATGGCTACACCTTC.

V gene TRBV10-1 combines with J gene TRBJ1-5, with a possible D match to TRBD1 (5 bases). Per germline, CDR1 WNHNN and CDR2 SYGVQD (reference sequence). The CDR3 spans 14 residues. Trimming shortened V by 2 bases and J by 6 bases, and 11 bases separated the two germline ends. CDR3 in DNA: TGCGCCAGCAGTGAGAGGGGTAATATTCAGCCCCAGCATTTT. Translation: CASSERGNIQPQHF.

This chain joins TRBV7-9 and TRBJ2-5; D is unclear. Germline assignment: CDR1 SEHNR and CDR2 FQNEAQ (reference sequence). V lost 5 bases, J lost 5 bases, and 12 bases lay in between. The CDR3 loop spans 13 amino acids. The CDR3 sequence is CASSVPLRETQYF. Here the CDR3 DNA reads TGTGCCAGCAGCGTTCCACTCAGGGAGACCCAGTACTTC.

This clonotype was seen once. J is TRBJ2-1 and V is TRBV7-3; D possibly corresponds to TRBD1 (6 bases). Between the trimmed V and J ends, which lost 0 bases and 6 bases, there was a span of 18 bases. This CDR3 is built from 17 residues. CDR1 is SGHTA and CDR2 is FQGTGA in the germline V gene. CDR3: CASSLTFSPRGGNEQFF. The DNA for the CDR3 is TGTGCCAGCAGCTTAACGTTCTCCCCCAGGGGTGGCAATGAGCAGTTCTTC.

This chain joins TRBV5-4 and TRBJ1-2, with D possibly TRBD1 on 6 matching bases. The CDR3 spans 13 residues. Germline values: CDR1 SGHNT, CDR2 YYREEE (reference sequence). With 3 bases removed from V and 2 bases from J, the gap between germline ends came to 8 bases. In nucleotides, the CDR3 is TGTGCCAGCAGCTGGACAGAGAACTATGGCTACACCTTC. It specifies CASSWTENYGYTF.

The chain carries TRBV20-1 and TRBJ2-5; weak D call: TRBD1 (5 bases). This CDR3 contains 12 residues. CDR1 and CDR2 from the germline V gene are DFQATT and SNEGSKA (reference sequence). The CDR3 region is CGVTGREETQYF. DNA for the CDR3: TGCGGTGTCACAGGCCGCGAAGAGACCCAGTACTTC.

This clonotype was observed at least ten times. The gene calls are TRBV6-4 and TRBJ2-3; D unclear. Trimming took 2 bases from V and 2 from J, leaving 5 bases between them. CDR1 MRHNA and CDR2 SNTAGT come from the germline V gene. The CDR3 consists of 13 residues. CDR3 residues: CASSDGHTDTQYF. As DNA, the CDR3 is TGTGCCAGCAGTGACGGGCACACAGATACGCAGTATTTT.

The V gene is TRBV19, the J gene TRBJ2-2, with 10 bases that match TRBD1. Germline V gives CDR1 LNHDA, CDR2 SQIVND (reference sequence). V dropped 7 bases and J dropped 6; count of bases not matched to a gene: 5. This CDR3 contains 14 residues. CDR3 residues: CASTLGTGAGELFF. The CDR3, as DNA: TGTGCCAGTACCCTAGGGACAGGGGCCGGGGAGCTGTTTTTT.

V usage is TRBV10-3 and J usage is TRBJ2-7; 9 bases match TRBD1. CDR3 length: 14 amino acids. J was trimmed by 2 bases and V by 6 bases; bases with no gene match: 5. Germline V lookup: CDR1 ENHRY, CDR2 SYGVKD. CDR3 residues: CAIREQGAAYEQYF. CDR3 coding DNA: TGTGCCATCAGGGAACAGGGGGCGGCCTACGAGCAGTACTTC.

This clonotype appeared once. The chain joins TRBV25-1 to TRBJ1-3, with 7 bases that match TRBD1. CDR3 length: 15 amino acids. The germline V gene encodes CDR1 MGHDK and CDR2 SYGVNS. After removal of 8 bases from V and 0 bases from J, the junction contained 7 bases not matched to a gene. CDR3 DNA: TGTGCCAGCTCAGCGCAGGGGGTCTCTGGAAACACCATATATTTT. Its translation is CASSAQGVSGNTIYF.

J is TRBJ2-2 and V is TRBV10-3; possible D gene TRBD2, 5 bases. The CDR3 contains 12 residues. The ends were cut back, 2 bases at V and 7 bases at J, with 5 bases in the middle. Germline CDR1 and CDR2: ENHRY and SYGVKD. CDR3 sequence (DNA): TGTGCCATCAGTGAGCGGGGCGGGGAGCTGTTTTTT. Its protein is CAISERGGELFF.

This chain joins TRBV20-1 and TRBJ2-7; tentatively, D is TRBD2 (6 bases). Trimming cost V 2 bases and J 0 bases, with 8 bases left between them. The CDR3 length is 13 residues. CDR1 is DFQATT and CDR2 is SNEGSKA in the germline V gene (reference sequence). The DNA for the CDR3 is TGCAGTGCTAGACTAGCGAGCTCCTACGAGCAGTACTTC. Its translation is CSARLASSYEQYF.

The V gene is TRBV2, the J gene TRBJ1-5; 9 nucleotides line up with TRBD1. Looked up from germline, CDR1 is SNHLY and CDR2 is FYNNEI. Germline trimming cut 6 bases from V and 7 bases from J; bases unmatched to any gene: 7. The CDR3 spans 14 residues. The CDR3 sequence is CASSLGTGSQPQHF. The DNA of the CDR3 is TGTGCCAGCAGCTTGGGGACAGGGTCCCAGCCCCAGCATTTT.

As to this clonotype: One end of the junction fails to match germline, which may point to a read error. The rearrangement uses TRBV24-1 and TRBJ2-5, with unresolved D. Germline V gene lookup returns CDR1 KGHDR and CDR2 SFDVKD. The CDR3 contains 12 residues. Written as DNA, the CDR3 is TGTGCCACCAGTGCTTTGTGGGAGACCCAGTACTTC. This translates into CATSALWETQYF.